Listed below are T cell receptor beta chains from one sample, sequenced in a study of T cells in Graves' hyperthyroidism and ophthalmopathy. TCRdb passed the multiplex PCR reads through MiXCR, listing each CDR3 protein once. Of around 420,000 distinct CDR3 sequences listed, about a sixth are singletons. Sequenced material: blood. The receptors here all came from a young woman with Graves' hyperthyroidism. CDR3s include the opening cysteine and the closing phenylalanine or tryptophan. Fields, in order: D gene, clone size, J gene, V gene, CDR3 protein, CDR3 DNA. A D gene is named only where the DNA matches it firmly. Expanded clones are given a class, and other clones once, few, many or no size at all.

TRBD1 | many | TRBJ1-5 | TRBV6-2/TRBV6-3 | CASGDRVGNQPQHF | TGTGCCAGCGGGGACAGGGTAGGCAATCAGCCCCAGCATTTT
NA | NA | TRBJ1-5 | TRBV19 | CASSPPASTYSNQPQHF | TGTGCCAGTAGCCCTCCTGCGTCGACTTATAGCAATCAGCCCCAGCATTTT
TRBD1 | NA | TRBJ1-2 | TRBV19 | CASRRGQVLYGYTF | TGTGCCAGCCGAAGGGGACAGGTCCTCTATGGCTACACCTTC
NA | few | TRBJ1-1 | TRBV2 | CASTGQINTEAFF | TGTGCCAGCACCGGACAGATCAACACTGAAGCTTTCTTT
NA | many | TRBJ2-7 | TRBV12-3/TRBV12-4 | CASSPIQGDYEQYF | TGTGCCAGCAGCCCCATACAGGGTGATTACGAGCAGTACTTC
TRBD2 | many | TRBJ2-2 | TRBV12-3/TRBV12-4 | CASRRAGYNTGELFF | TGTGCCAGCAGGAGAGCGGGATATAACACCGGGGAGCTGTTTTTT
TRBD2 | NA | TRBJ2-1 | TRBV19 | CASTRTSGTRNEQFF | TGTGCCAGTACCAGGACTAGCGGGACTAGGAATGAGCAGTTCTTC
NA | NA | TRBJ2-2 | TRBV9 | CASSVDSLNTGELFF | TGTGCCAGCAGCGTGGACAGTTTGAACACCGGGGAGCTGTTTTTT
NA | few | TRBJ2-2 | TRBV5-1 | CASSLSPGNTGELFF | TGCGCCAGCAGCTTGTCGCCCGGGAACACCGGGGAGCTGTTTTTT
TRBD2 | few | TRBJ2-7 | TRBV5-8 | CASSLGTSDSEQYF | TGTGCCAGCAGCTTAGGGACTAGTGATAGCGAGCAGTACTTC
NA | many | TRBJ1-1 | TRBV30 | CAAHPRGTEAFF | TGTGCTGCCCACCCTCGGGGCACTGAAGCTTTCTTT
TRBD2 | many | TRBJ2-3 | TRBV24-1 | CATSEAGVTDTQYF | TGTGCCACCTCCGAAGCGGGAGTCACAGATACGCAGTATTTT
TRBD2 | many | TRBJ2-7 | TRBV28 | CASSLAGGFYEQYF | TGTGCCAGCAGTTTAGCGGGAGGGTTCTACGAGCAGTACTTC
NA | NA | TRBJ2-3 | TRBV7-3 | CASSLERRHTDTQYF | TGTGCCAGCAGCTTAGAGCGGAGACACACAGATACGCAGTATTTT
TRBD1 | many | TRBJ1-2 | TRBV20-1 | CSARTGSGYGYTF | TGCAGTGCCAGGACAGGGAGCGGCTATGGCTACACCTTC
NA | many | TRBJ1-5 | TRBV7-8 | CASSILTRNQPQHF | TGTGCCAGCAGCATTTTGACCCGAAATCAGCCCCAGCATTTT
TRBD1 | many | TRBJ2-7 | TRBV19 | CASSPKGQGGSYEQYF | TGTGCCAGTAGTCCAAAGGGACAGGGCGGGTCCTACGAGCAGTACTTC
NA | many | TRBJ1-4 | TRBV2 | CASGGRKLFF | TGTGCCAGCGGGGGGAGGAAACTGTTTTTT
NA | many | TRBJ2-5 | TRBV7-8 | CASSLAGTPLTQYF | TGTGCCAGCAGCTTAGCCGGGACGCCACTAACCCAGTACTTC
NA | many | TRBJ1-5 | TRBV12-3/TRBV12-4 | CASSSRVRKDQPQHF | TGTGCCAGCAGTTCCCGGGTCAGGAAGGATCAGCCCCAGCATTTT
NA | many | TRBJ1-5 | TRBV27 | CASSFEGYQPQHF | TGTGCCAGCAGTTTTGAGGGTTACCAGCCCCAGCATTTT
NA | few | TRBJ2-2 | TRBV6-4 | CASRIRQRITGELFF | TGTGCCAGCAGAATACGACAGCGAATCACCGGGGAGCTGTTTTTT
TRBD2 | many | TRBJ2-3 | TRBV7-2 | CASSIQTSATDTQYF | TGTGCCAGCAGCATTCAGACTAGCGCCACAGATACGCAGTATTTT
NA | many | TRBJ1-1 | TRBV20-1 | CSATEWGVGGTEAFF | TGCAGTGCTACGGAGTGGGGTGTAGGCGGCACTGAAGCTTTCTTT
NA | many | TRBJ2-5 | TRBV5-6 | CARSPRGGSRETQYF | TGTGCCAGAAGCCCTAGGGGGGGTTCGCGAGAGACCCAGTACTTC
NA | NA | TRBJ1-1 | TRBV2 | CASRPIDSFNTEAFF | TGTGCCAGCAGACCCATCGACAGTTTCAACACTGAAGCTTTCTTT
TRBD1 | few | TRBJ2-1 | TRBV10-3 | CAISESTGTGDFNEQFF | TGTGCCATCAGTGAGTCAACCGGGACAGGGGATTTCAATGAGCAGTTCTTC
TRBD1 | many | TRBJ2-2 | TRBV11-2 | CASSFGTVAGELFF | TGTGCCAGCAGCTTTGGGACAGTTGCCGGGGAGCTGTTTTTT